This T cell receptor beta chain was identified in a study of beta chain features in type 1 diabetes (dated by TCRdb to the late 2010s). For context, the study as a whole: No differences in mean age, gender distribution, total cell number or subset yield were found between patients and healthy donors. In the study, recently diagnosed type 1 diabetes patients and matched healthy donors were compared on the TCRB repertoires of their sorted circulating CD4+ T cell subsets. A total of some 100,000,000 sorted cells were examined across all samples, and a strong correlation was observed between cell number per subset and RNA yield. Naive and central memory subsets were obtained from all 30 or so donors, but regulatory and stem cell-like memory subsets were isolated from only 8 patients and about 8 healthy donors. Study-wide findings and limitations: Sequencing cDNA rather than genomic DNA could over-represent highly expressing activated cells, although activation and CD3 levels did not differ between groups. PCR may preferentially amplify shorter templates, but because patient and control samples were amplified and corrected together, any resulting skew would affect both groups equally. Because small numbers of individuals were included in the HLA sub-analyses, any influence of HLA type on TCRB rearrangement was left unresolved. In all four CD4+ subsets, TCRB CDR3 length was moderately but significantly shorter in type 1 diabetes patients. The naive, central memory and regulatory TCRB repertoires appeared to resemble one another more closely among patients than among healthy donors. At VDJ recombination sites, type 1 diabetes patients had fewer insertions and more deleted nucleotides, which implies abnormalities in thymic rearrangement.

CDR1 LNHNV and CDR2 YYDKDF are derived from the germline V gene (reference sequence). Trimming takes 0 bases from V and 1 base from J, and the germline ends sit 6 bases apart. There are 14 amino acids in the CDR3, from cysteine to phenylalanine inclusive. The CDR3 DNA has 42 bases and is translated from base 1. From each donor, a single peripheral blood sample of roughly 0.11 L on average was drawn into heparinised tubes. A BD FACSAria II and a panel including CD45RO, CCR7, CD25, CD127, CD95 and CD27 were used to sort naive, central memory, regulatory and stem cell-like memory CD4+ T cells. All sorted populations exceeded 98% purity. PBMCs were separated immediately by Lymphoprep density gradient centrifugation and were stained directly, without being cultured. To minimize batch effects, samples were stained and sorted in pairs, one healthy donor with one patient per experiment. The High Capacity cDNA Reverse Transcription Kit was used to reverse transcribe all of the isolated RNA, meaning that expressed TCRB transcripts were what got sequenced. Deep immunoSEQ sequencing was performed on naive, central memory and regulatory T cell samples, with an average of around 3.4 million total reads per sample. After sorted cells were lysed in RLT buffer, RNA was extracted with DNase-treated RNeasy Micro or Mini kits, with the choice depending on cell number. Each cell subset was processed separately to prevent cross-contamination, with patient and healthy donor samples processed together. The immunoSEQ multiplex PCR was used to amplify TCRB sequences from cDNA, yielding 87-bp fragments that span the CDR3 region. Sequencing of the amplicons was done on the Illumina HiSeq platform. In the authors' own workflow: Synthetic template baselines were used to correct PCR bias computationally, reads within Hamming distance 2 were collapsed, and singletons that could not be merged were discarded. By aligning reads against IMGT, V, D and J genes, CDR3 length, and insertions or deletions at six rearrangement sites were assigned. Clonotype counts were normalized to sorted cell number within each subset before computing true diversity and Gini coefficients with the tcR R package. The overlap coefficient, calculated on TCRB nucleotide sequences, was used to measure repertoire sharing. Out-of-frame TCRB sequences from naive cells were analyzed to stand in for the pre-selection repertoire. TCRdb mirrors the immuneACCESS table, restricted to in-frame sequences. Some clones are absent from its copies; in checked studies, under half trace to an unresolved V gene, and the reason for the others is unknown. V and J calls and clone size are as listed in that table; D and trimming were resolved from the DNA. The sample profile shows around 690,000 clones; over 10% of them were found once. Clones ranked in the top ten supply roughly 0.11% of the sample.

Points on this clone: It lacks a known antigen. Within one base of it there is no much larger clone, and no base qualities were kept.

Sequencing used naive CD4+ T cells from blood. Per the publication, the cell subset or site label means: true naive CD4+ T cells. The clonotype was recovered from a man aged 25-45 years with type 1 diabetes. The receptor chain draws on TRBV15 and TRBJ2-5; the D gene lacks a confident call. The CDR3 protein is CATSRDIAQETQYF. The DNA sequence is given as TGTGCCACCAGCAGAGATATTGCCCAAGAGACCCAGTACTTC.